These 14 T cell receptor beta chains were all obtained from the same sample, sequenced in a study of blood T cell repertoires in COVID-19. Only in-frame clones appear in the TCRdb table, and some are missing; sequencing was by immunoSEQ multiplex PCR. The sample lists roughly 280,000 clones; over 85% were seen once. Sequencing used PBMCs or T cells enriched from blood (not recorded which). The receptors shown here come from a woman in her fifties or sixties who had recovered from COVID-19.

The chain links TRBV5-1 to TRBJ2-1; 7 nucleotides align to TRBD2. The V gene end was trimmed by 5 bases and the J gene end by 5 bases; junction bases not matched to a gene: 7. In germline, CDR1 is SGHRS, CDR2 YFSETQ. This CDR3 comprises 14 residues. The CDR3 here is CASRFGLADNEQFF. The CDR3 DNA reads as TGCGCCAGCAGATTTGGTCTAGCGGACAATGAGCAGTTCTTC.

The CDR3 bases are TGTGCCAGCAGCTCGGGTACTAACACTGAAGCTTTCTTT. This codes for CASSSGTNTEAFF. The genes are TRBV9 and TRBJ1-1; D gene uncertain. Germline V gene lookup returns CDR1 SGDLS and CDR2 YYNGEE. V was clipped by 4 bases and J by 2 bases, with 9 bases between them. This CDR3 contains 13 residues.

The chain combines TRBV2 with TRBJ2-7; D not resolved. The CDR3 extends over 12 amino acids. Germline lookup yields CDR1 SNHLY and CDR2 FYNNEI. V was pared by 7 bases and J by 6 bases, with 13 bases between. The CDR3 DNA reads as TGTGCCAGCAACCGCGGCCTTGGCGAGCAGTACTTC. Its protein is CASNRGLGEQYF.

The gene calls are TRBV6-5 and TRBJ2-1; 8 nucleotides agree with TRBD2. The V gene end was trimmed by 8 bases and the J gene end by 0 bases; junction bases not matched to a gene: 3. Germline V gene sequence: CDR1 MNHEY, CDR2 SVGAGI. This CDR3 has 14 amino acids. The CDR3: CASSGGASYNEQFF. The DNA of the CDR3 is TGTGCCAGCTCCGGGGGGGCCTCCTACAATGAGCAGTTCTTC.

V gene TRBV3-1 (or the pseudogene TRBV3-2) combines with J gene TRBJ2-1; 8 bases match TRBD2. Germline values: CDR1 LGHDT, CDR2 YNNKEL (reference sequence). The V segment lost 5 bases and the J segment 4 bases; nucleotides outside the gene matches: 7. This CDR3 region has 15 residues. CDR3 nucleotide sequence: TGTGCCAGCAGCATGCGGGGGGCCGAATACAATGAGCAGTTCTTC. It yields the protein CASSMRGAEYNEQFF.

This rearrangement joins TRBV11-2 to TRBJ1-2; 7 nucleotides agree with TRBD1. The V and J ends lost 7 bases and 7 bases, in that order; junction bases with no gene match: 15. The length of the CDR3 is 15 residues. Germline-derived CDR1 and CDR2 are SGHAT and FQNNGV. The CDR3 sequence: CASTPTGTEPSGYTF. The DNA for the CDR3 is TGTGCCAGCACCCCCACCGGGACAGAACCCTCTGGCTACACCTTC.

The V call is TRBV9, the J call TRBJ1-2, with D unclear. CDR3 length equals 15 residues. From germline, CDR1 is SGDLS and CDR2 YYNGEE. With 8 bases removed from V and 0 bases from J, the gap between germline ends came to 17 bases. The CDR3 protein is CASSVQTAANYGYTF. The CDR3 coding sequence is TGTGCCAGTTCGGTCCAAACAGCCGCTAACTATGGCTACACCTTC.

CDR3 protein: CASSLRREGELFF. CDR3 nucleotide sequence: TGTGCCAGCAGCTTGAGGCGGGAAGGGGAGCTGTTTTTT. The chain employs TRBV7-3 and TRBJ2-2, with D possibly TRBD2 on 6 matching bases. Germline CDR1 SGHTA, CDR2 FQGTGA. This CDR3 has 13 residues. Between the trimmed V and J ends, which lost 3 bases and 8 bases, there was a span of 10 bases. The full variable domain, completed using reference TRBV7-3 and TRBJ2-2, is GAGVSQTPSNKVTEKGKYVELRCDPISGHTALYWYRQSLGQGPEFLIYFQGTGAADDSGLPNDRFFAVRPEGSVSTLKIQRTERGDSAVYLCASSLRREGELFFGEGSRLTVL.

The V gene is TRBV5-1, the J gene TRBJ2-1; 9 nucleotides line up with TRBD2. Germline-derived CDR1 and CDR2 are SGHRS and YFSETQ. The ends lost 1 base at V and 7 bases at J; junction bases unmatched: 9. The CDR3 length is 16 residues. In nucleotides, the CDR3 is TGCGCCAGCAGCTTGCCCCGGACTAGCGTGGAAAATGAGCAGTTCTTC. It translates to CASSLPRTSVENEQFF.

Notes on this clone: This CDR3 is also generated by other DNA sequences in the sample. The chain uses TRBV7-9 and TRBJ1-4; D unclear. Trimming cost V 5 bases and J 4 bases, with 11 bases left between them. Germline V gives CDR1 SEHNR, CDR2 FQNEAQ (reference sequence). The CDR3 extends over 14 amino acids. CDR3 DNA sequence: TGTGCCAGCAGCCTTGATGGCAGTAATGAAAAACTGTTTTTT. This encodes CASSLDGSNEKLFF.

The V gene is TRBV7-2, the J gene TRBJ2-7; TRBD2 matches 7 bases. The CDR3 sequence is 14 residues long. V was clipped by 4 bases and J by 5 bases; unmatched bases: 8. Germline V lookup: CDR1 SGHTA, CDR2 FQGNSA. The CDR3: CASSSRREIDEQYF. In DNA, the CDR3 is TGTGCCAGCAGCTCCCGGCGGGAGATTGACGAGCAGTACTTC.

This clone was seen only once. The CDR3 spells CASSLWGQGTDEKLFF. The CDR3 coding sequence is TGTGCCAGCAGTTTATGGGGACAGGGGACGGATGAAAAACTGTTTTTT. The chain uses TRBV28 and TRBJ1-4, with 10 bases matching TRBD1. Germline V gene lookup returns CDR1 MDHEN and CDR2 SYDVKM. CDR3 length: 16 residues. V lost 0 bases to trimming and J lost 6 bases; unmatched junction nucleotides: 4.

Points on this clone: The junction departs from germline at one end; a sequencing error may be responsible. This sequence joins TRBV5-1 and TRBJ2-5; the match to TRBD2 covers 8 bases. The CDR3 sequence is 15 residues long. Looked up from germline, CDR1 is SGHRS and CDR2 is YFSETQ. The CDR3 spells CASSLALAGGLGANF. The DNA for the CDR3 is TGCGCCAGCAGCTTGGCACTTGCGGGAGGACTCGGGGCGAACTTC.

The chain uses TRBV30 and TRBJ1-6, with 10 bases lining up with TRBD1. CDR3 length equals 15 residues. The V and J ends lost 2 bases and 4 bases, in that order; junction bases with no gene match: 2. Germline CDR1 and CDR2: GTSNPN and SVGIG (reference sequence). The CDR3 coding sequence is TGTGCCTGGAGTCGGGACAGGGGATATAATTCACCCCTCCACTTT. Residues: CAWSRDRGYNSPLHF.